This section outlines one T cell receptor (beta chain) sequence together with its context. Its antigen is not identified. The read finishes 3 residues shy of the CDR3 end, and the germline J gene is used to complete it. Libraries were prepared by immunoSEQ multiplex PCR; TCRdb keeps only in-frame clonotypes and omits some of them. This sample contains tens of thousands of clones. Germline CDR1 is SGHDT and CDR2 is YYEEEE. The CDR3 covers 14 residues. The data were taken from a study of T cells in women clearing cervical HPV infection. Study-wide context: Blood came at first lesion visit for cases, post-clearance for controls. Study observations and caveats: Cases carried less TRBV6-7 than controls: approximately 0.1% versus 0.16%.

The source of this sequence is a woman aged 18-70 years with a cervical HPV16 infection that either progressed to CIN3+ or cleared (not recorded which). Sequenced sample: blood buffy coat. The chain links TRBV5-6 to TRBJ1-2; 8 nucleotides line up with TRBD1. The part of the CDR3 DNA that was read is TGTGCCAGCAGCTTACGACAGGGGACGCGAGGC. Translation: CASSLRQGTRG. The entire CDR3 protein is CASSLRQGTRGYTF.